This TCR beta chain originates from a study of cytomegalovirus exposure and HLA in healthy donors. Amplification used 60 Vbeta primers and 13 Jbeta primers. Here immunoSEQ multiplex PCR was the method, and the copy in TCRdb shows in-frame clones only, minus some. The sample has 120,000 or so clones, around 85% seen once. Source material: PBMCs. This TCR was recovered from a young man in good health and CMV-seronegative.

This CDR3 is CASSLGPGQGESQPQHF. The CDR3 DNA is TGTGCCAGCAGCTTGGGGCCGGGACAGGGTGAGAGTCAGCCCCAGCATTTT. The rearrangement links TRBV5-4 to TRBJ1-5; TRBD1 matches 9 bases. Germline V gene lookup returns CDR1 SGHNT and CDR2 YYREEE (reference sequence). V shed 0 bases and J 6 bases; nucleotides not matched to a gene: 10. CDR3 length: 17 amino acids.